This T cell receptor beta chain is drawn from a study of T-cell memory formation after mild COVID-19. The study's findings and limits: Contracting clones from day 15 to 85 had balanced CD4/CD8; later expanders favoured CD4+. For contracting clones, CD4+ ones sat mainly in CM and EM, CD8+ in EMRA.

TCRalpha and TCRbeta libraries used 5'RACE with constant-segment primers and UMIs. One entry per CDR3 protein results from TCRdb running MiXCR on the 5' RACE reads. The sample lists approximately 400,000 distinct CDR3 sequences; about a sixth were seen once. Comments on this clonotype: What it binds is unknown.

Per germline, CDR1 MNHEY and CDR2 SVGAGI. The CDR3 is 16 amino acids. V lost 0 bases and J 2 bases, leaving 12 bases between the germline ends. Sample: PBMCs or a T cell subset sorted from them (not recorded which). This clonotype was sampled from a man between 18 and 35 years old who had mild COVID-19 (a few samples of this study predate the infection). Cell type and time point are not known. The J gene is TRBJ2-3, the V gene TRBV6-5; no clear D gene. CDR3 DNA: TGTGCCAGCAGTTACTCATCCTACCAACACACAGATACGCAGTATTTT. Encoded protein: CASSYSSYQHTDTQYF.